What follows are 3 T cell receptor beta chains derived from one specimen sequenced in a study of blood T cells in healthy people across ages. Sample-barcoded 5' priming and a J-beta primer mix drove a second PCR of about 6 to 11 cycles. TCRdb reprocessed the 5' RACE reads via MiXCR and lists one record per CDR3 protein. This repertoire shows 800,000 or so distinct CDR3 sequences, 46% found once; its top ten account for less than 20%. Material: blood. The receptors originated from a man older than 75 in good health.

The J gene is TRBJ2-1, the V gene TRBV14; D is ambiguous. Trimming shortened V by 4 bases and J by 7 bases, and 17 bases separated the two germline ends. Looked up from germline, CDR1 is SGHDN and CDR2 is FVKESK. The CDR3 runs 15 residues. The CDR3 region has the DNA TGTGCCAGCAGCCCCATAACTTCCCCGTGGAATGAGCAGTTCTTC. This codes for CASSPITSPWNEQFF.

The table lists this clonotype with a few counts. The V gene is TRBV20-1, the J gene TRBJ2-1; TRBD2 agrees at 10 bases. Germline V CDR1 and CDR2: DFQATT, SNEGSKA (reference sequence). This CDR3 is built from 17 residues. Trimming removed 1 base from V and 8 bases from J; junction bases left unmatched: 14. CDR3 sequence reads: CSARGQILAGLVDEQFF. The CDR3 region has the DNA TGCAGTGCTAGAGGTCAAATACTAGCGGGACTTGTAGATGAGCAGTTCTTC.

In the case of this clonotype: A read error may account for a junction end that differs from germline. CDR3 sequence (DNA): TGTGCCAGCAGTACTCGGGACCCCTCCGACAATGAGCAGTTCTTC. As protein: CASSTRDPSDNEQFF. The chain carries TRBV6-6 and TRBJ2-1, with D possibly being TRBD1 or TRBD2 (5 bases each). Germline assignment: CDR1 MNHNY and CDR2 SVGAGI (reference sequence). This CDR3 spans 15 amino acids.